This TCR beta chain was recorded in a study of blood T cell repertoires in COVID-19. Background on the study: COVID-19 samples from acute and convalescent phases originated in the United States, Italy and Spain. Sources were T cells, B-cell-depleted T cells, or PBMCs; the material itself was cDNA or gDNA.

The table lists this clone with many counts. Original data processing: For nucleated cells, counts were estimated from reference gene primer amplification. The protocol was immunoSEQ multiplex PCR, while the TCRdb copy is restricted to in-frame clones and leaves out a portion. V and J calls and clone size are those listed in that table; D and trimming were worked out from the DNA. This sample has 350,000 or so clones, with almost 90% found just once. The TCR sequence derives from a man between 18 and 29 years old with active or convalescent COVID-19. What was sequenced was peripheral blood.

The CDR3 region has the DNA TGTGCCAGTAGTATAGGCCCTCAGGGTACCTACGAGCAGTACTTC. This encodes CASSIGPQGTYEQYF. The chain uses TRBV19 and TRBJ2-7, with D tentatively TRBD1 (5 bases). CDR3 size: 15 residues. Germline-derived CDR1 and CDR2 are LNHDA and SQIVND (reference sequence). Trimming removed 1 base from V and 2 bases from J, with 12 bases in between.